The clone carrying this T cell receptor (beta chain) was detected only a few times. Its cognate antigen is unknown. This entry comes from a study of T-cell reconstitution after alpha-beta-depleted transplantation in children. Study-wide results and limits: After transplant, at about two months, alpha-beta T cells were reportedly derived from several hundred expanded graft clones.

Per germline, CDR1 MNHNS and CDR2 SASEGT. The CDR3 runs to 14 residues. The V gene end was trimmed by 5 bases and the J gene end by 10 bases; junction bases not matched to a gene: 9. For TCRbeta, the library was prepared with unique molecular identifiers. Each CDR3 protein gets one entry after TCRdb re-called the PCR reads with MiXCR. This table has approximately 980,000 distinct CDR3 sequences, about 30% appearing once. This chain links TRBV6-1 with TRBJ2-1; 9 bases align to TRBD1. The sample here was PBMCs, mostly from graft donor cells, taken 360 days after TCRalphabeta/CD19-depleted stem cell transplant. This sequence originates from a boy under two years old who had a stem cell transplant for SCID, so the T cells may come from the graft donor. The chain's CDR3 is CASSRNRGLGEQFF. The CDR3 DNA reads as TGTGCCAGCAGTCGGAACAGGGGGCTGGGGGAGCAGTTCTTC.